Presented here are 24 T cell receptor beta chains from one specimen sequenced in a study of T cell changes during pregnancy in multiple sclerosis (dated by TCRdb to about 2019). The library was generated by the immunoSEQ multiplex PCR assay. The table comes from immuneACCESS by way of TCRdb, which keeps in-frame sequences with V and J called. Part of the clones is missing from these tables; in studies checked, under half for an unresolved V gene and the rest for unknown reasons. The table for this sample lists about 47,000 clones; around 90% of them were counted only once. The ten largest clones capture roughly 2% of the sample. The sample was peripheral blood, taken in the first trimester of pregnancy. All receptors come from a female donor with multiple sclerosis, enrolled in a pregnancy study.

The V gene is TRBV6-4, the J gene TRBJ2-3; TRBD2 matches 11 bases. The CDR3 length is 16 residues. Per germline, CDR1 MRHNA and CDR2 SNTAGT. Losses at the gene ends were 2 bases for V and 4 bases for J; bases not matched to a gene: 5. The CDR3 nucleotides read TGTGCCAGCAGTGACGCTAGCGGGGGGTCGGCAGATACGCAGTATTTT. The encoded protein is CASSDASGGSADTQYF.

The chain carries TRBV7-9 and TRBJ1-6; unclear D gene. Trimming left V 2 bases short and J 2 bases short, with 10 bases between. Germline V gives CDR1 SEHNR, CDR2 FQNEAQ (reference sequence). The CDR3 has 16 amino acids. CDR3 DNA: TGTGCCAGCAGCTTATCTGCAGGCACCTATAATTCACCCCTCCACTTT. It is translated as CASSLSAGTYNSPLHF.

The chain is built from TRBV18 and TRBJ2-3; TRBD2 matches at 8 bases. Germline CDR1 KGHSH, CDR2 LQKENI. V was clipped by 6 bases and J by 2 bases; unmatched bases: 7. The CDR3 spans 15 residues. DNA of the CDR3: TGTGCCAGCTCGTGGACTAGCTCATTCACAGATACGCAGTATTTT. Protein: CASSWTSSFTDTQYF.

This chain connects TRBV4-2 to TRBJ1-4, with a weak D call TRBD1 (6 bases). CDR3 size: 16 residues. V lost 1 base and J 5 bases, leaving 14 bases between the germline ends. CDR1 is LGHNA and CDR2 is YNFKEQ in the germline V gene. The CDR3, as DNA: TGTGCCAGCAGCCAAGGGGCTCACAGGGAGAATGAAAAACTGTTTTTT. Its protein is CASSQGAHRENEKLFF.

The J gene is TRBJ2-4, the V gene TRBV27; 10 bases map to TRBD1. CDR1 is MNHEY, CDR2 SMNVEV, per germline (reference sequence). CDR3 length equals 16 residues. The V segment lost 6 bases and the J segment 0 bases; nucleotides outside the gene matches: 5. The CDR3, as DNA: TGTGCCAGCAGGTCGACAGGGGGCGCAGCCAAAAACATTCAGTACTTC. Translation: CASRSTGGAAKNIQYF.

The gene calls are TRBV7-2 and TRBJ1-4; the match to TRBD1 covers 10 bases. Losses at the gene ends were 5 bases for V and 7 bases for J; bases not matched to a gene: 7. Germline lookup yields CDR1 SGHTA and CDR2 FQGNSA. CDR3 length equals 15 residues. DNA of the CDR3: TGTGCCAGCAGCCCCGACAGGGGGCGAAGTGAAAAACTGTTTTTT. It translates to CASSPDRGRSEKLFF.

The chain couples TRBV5-1 to TRBJ2-7, with a tentative D call TRBD1 (5 bases). The germline gives CDR1 SGHRS, CDR2 YFSETQ. CDR3 length equals 14 residues. With 2 bases removed from V and 5 bases from J, the gap between germline ends came to 14 bases. Here the CDR3 reads CASSFSRASHEQYF. CDR3 nucleotides: TGCGCCAGCAGCTTCAGCAGGGCCAGCCACGAGCAGTACTTC.

The genes are TRBV4-3 and TRBJ2-3, with D maybe TRBD2 (5 bases). Germline loops: CDR1 LGHNA, CDR2 YSLEER. V was cut by 0 bases and J by 3 bases, with 13 bases left in between. This CDR3 is built from 16 residues. The CDR3 spells CASSQDRDPGTDTQYF. The CDR3 nucleotides read TGCGCCAGCAGCCAAGATCGGGATCCTGGGACAGATACGCAGTATTTT.

The CDR3 loop is CASSELEGRGNYYEQYF. The CDR3 DNA is TGTGCCAGCAGTGAATTGGAGGGCCGGGGGAACTACTACGAGCAGTACTTC. V usage is TRBV25-1 and J usage is TRBJ2-7; tentatively, D is TRBD2 (6 bases). CDR3 size: 17 residues. Trimming cost V 1 base and J 3 bases, with 19 bases left between them. Germline CDR1 MGHDK, CDR2 SYGVNS.

V is TRBV14 and J is TRBJ2-7; tentative D call: TRBD1 (6 bases). Germline values: CDR1 SGHDN, CDR2 FVKESK. Between the trimmed V and J ends, which lost 9 bases and 0 bases, there was a span of 9 bases. CDR3 length: 12 amino acids. The CDR3 sequence: CASSDSSYEQYF. In DNA form, the CDR3 reads TGTGCCAGTTCGGACAGCTCCTACGAGCAGTACTTC.

The genes are TRBV9 and TRBJ2-3; D is undetermined. V gave up 4 bases and J gave up 0 bases, with 9 bases separating them. The length of the CDR3 is 14 residues. From germline, CDR1 is SGDLS and CDR2 YYNGEE. CDR3 nucleotide sequence: TGTGCCAGCAGCCCCCCGGAGAGCACAGATACGCAGTATTTT. Amino acids: CASSPPESTDTQYF.

V is TRBV6-5 and J is TRBJ2-5; TRBD2 is a possible D gene (6 bases). The ends were cut back, 6 bases at V and 4 bases at J, with 12 bases in the middle. The CDR3 length is 13 residues. Germline-derived CDR1 and CDR2 are MNHEY and SVGAGI. The CDR3 coding sequence is TGTGCCAGCAGCAGAGGGGAGGCAGAGACCCAGTACTTC. Its translation: CASSRGEAETQYF.

The chain is built from TRBV9 and TRBJ2-3, with 9 bases fitting TRBD2. V shed 4 bases, J shed 2 bases, and the junction held 8 bases outside the gene matches. Germline V lookup: CDR1 SGDLS, CDR2 YYNGEE. This CDR3 region has 16 residues. The CDR3 nucleotides read TGTGCCAGCAGCTCCCAGACTAGCGGTTACACAGATACGCAGTATTTT. The encoded protein is CASSSQTSGYTDTQYF. The entire variable domain, with the rest obtained from reference TRBV9 and TRBJ2-3, is as follows: DSGVTQTPKHLITATGQRVTLRCSPRSGDLSVYWYQQSLDQGLQFLIQYYNGEERAKGNILERFSAQQFPDLHSELNLSSLELGDSALYFCASSSQTSGYTDTQYFGPGTRLTVL.

The rearrangement joins TRBV28 to TRBJ1-5; 7 bases align to TRBD1. This CDR3 region has 17 residues. After removal of 6 bases from V and 5 bases from J, the junction contained 16 bases not matched to a gene. The germline V gene has CDR1 MDHEN and CDR2 SYDVKM. Written as DNA, the CDR3 is TGTGCCAGCAGGGTGTTTTTTACCAGGGACAGACATCAGCCCCAGCATTTT. Its protein is CASRVFFTRDRHQPQHF.

On this clone: One junction end does not reproduce the germline sequence, and a read error may be involved. This chain connects TRBV19 to TRBJ2-3, with 7 bases identical to TRBD2. There are 16 residues in the CDR3. From germline, CDR1 is LNHDA and CDR2 SQIVND (reference sequence). The CDR3 loop is CASSGSSGLHTYTQYF. The CDR3 DNA reads as TGTGCCAGTAGTGGGTCTAGCGGTCTACACACATATACGCAGTATTTT.

The CDR3 sequence: CASSPPGQVPLEQYF. CDR3 nucleotides: TGTGCCAGCTCACCACCGGGACAGGTTCCCCTGGAGCAGTACTTC. The V call is TRBV18, the J call TRBJ2-7; 8 positions agree with TRBD1. The CDR3 spans 15 residues. Germline CDR1 is KGHSH and CDR2 is LQKENI. After removal of 0 bases from V and 7 bases from J, the junction contained 8 bases not matched to a gene.

This clone was detected only a few times. Other DNA sequences from this sample encode an identical CDR3 as well. V and J are TRBV27 and TRBJ1-2; D uncertain. Germline CDR1 reads MNHEY; CDR2 reads SMNVEV (reference sequence). The CDR3 runs 12 residues. V was pared by 6 bases and J by 8 bases, with 13 bases between. The CDR3 loop reads CASSPGRGGYTF. The DNA for the CDR3 is TGTGCCAGCAGCCCGGGCCGCGGGGGCTACACCTTC.

The CDR3 here is CASSPRGGPHEQFF. The CDR3 nucleotides are TGTGCCAGCAGTCCGCGGGGGGGCCCCCATGAGCAGTTCTTC. The J gene is TRBJ2-1, the V gene TRBV28; TRBD2 matches 9 bases. V gave up 5 bases and J gave up 8 bases; unmatched junction bases: 7. CDR1 MDHEN and CDR2 SYDVKM come from the germline V gene. The CDR3 length is 14 residues.

This rearrangement joins TRBV7-6 to TRBJ2-5, with 9 positions matching TRBD1. The CDR3 spans 15 residues. The trim removed 5 bases at V and 5 bases at J, leaving 9 bases unmatched. Germline CDR1 and CDR2: SGHVS and FNYEAQ. CDR3 sequence: CASSPGDREVETQYF. CDR3 bases: TGTGCCAGCAGCCCGGGGGACAGGGAAGTTGAGACCCAGTACTTC.

This rearrangement joins TRBV2 to TRBJ2-5; D unresolved. Germline values: CDR1 SNHLY, CDR2 FYNNEI. There are 11 residues in the CDR3. Trimming stripped 6 bases from V and 5 bases from J, with 7 bases between. The CDR3 nucleotides read TGTGCCAGCAGCGTCGGGGAGACCCAGTACTTC. Its translation is CASSVGETQYF.

This chain links TRBV9 with TRBJ1-6, with TRBD1 matching over 12 bases. CDR1 and CDR2 (germline): SGDLS, YYNGEE. Trimming cost V 5 bases and J 14 bases; bases outside gene matches: 8. The CDR3 has 14 amino acids. CDR3 in amino acids: CASSPGQGALTLHF. DNA for the CDR3: TGTGCCAGCAGTCCGGGACAGGGGGCTTTAACCCTCCACTTT.

The chain combines TRBV2 with TRBJ1-2; D perhaps matches TRBD1 (6 bases). The CDR3 runs to 13 residues. The germline CDR1 and CDR2 sequences are SNHLY and FYNNEI. V lost 4 bases and J 4 bases, leaving 10 bases between the germline ends. The CDR3 nucleotides read TGTGCCAGCAGTGGCAGGGGTAGCTATGGCTACACCTTC. As protein: CASSGRGSYGYTF.

The sample holds one count of this clone. This chain links TRBV30 with TRBJ2-7; D not resolved. Trimming left V 2 bases short and J 0 bases short, with 8 bases between. Looked up from germline, CDR1 is GTSNPN and CDR2 is SVGIG (reference sequence). The length of the CDR3 is 13 residues. The CDR3 nucleotides read TGTGCCTGGAGTTCGCAGAACTCCTACGAGCAGTACTTC. Its protein product is CAWSSQNSYEQYF.

This chain connects TRBV18 to TRBJ1-2; D may be TRBD1 (6 bases). Germline-derived CDR1 and CDR2 are KGHSH and LQKENI. CDR3 size: 14 residues. V was clipped by 2 bases and J by 4 bases, with 11 bases between them. The CDR3 nucleotides are TGTGCCAGCTCACCATCGGGCAGGGGCTATGGCTACACCTTC. Translated: CASSPSGRGYGYTF.